A single sample is the source of the 3 T cell receptor beta chains below, sequenced in a study of tumor-infiltrating lymphocytes in primary liver carcinoma. Germline DNA was also extracted, with blood RNA taken from unsorted whole blood. The researchers produced TCR beta cDNA from 450 to 600 ng total RNA with a constant-region primer. What produced the TCR beta libraries was three nested multiplex PCR rounds using slightly modified ARM-PCR. PCR rounds one and two used TRBV1-TRBV30 forward primers with a C-beta reverse primer for 10 cycles each. TCRdb itself ran the multiplex PCR reads through MiXCR, one entry per CDR3 protein. Among about 310,000 distinct CDR3 sequences listed, around three fifths were seen once. Sequencing used peripheral blood. Source of these receptors: a woman aged 25 to 45 with primary liver carcinoma and hepatitis B virus infection.

This clonotype appeared many times. The rearrangement links TRBV6-1 to TRBJ2-2; D not certain. Trimming took off 4 bases at V and 4 bases at J, with 13 bases between the two ends. The germline V gene has CDR1 MNHNS and CDR2 SASEGT. This CDR3 contains 15 residues. The CDR3 loop is CASSAPTKTTGELFF. The CDR3 DNA reads as TGTGCCAGCAGTGCCCCGACGAAGACCACCGGGGAGCTGTTTTTT.

There are a few counts of this clonotype. This chain joins TRBV5-5 and TRBJ1-4, with a possible D match to TRBD1 (5 bases). Deletions cut 3 bases from V and 8 bases from J, with 17 bases between. The germline gives CDR1 SGHKS, CDR2 YYEKEE (reference sequence). The CDR3 sequence is 15 residues long. The CDR3 region has the DNA TGTGCCAGCAGCTGGGATGGGGCTGGAGGGGAAAAACTGTTTTTT. Residues: CASSWDGAGGEKLFF.

A remark on this clonotype: It may be a read error: a sequence one base away is much more abundant. The rearrangement links TRBV29-1 to TRBJ2-3; D remains unclear. The CDR3 is 15 residues long. Trimming took off 3 bases at V and 5 bases at J, with 18 bases between the two ends. Looked up from germline, CDR1 is SQVTM and CDR2 is ANQGSEA. CDR3 nucleotides: TGCAGCGTTGATGGTCATGGGCCCCTGGGAGATACGCAGTATTTT. This translates into CSVDGHGPLGDTQYF.